This T cell receptor beta chain was recovered during a study of CD8 T cells in ankylosing spondylitis. The study's findings and limits: What appeared characteristic of ankylosing spondylitis blood was a TCR beta motif of eight highly homologous variants. Significantly higher representation of disease-linked clones was reported for matched ankylosing spondylitis synovial fluid.

TCRdb recomputed calls from the 5' RACE reads with MiXCR, one row per CDR3 protein. The sample holds approximately 88,000 distinct CDR3 sequences, just under 9% seen once. The CDR3 has 16 residues. Germline V CDR1 and CDR2: SGHDT, YYEEEE. V lost 0 bases and J lost 5; bases outside the gene matches: 6. This clonotype came up many times. Its specificity is not known. The sequence came from a male donor with ankylosing spondylitis or in good health (not recorded which). The V gene is TRBV5-6, the J gene TRBJ2-5, with TRBD2 matching 11 bases. The sequenced sample consisted of blood, either unsorted or a sorted T cell fraction (not recorded which). As DNA, the CDR3 is TGTGCCAGCAGCTTGGATAGCGGGGGGGCCCGGGAGACCCAGTACTTC. It encodes CASSLDSGGARETQYF.